This T cell receptor (beta chain) was profiled in a study of long-term antiretroviral therapy in people with HIV. CDR3 length equals 14 residues. Per germline, CDR1 SEHNR and CDR2 FQNEAQ (reference sequence). The ends lost 5 bases at V and 3 bases at J; junction bases unmatched: 4. Version v3.0 of the immunoSEQ assay ran at survey level. The table came from immunoSEQ multiplex PCR; TCRdb's copy has only in-frame clones and leaves some out. The sample includes more than 10,000 clones, over 65% of them seen just once. The sample consisted of unsorted PBMCs, taken 1.3 years after starting antiretroviral therapy. The chain is built from TRBV7-9 and TRBJ1-3; 7 bases line up with TRBD1. This receptor was obtained from a woman under 30 with HIV. Here the CDR3 reads CASSIGQVGNTIYF. DNA for the CDR3: TGTGCCAGCAGCATCGGACAGGTTGGAAACACCATATATTTT.